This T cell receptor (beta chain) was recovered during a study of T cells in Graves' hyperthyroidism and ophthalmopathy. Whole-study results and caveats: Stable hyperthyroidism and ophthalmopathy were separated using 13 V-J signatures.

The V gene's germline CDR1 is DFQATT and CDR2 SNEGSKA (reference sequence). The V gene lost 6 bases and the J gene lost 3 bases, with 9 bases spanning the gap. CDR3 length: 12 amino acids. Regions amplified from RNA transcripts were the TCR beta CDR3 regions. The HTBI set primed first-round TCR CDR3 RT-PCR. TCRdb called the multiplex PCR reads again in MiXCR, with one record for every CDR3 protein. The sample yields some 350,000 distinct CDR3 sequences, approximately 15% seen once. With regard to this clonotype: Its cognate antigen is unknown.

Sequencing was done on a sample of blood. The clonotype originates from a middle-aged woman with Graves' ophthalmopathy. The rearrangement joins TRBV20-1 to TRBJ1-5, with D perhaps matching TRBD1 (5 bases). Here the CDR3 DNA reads TGCAGTGCCCGGGACTACAATCAGCCCCAGCATTTT. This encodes CSARDYNQPQHF.